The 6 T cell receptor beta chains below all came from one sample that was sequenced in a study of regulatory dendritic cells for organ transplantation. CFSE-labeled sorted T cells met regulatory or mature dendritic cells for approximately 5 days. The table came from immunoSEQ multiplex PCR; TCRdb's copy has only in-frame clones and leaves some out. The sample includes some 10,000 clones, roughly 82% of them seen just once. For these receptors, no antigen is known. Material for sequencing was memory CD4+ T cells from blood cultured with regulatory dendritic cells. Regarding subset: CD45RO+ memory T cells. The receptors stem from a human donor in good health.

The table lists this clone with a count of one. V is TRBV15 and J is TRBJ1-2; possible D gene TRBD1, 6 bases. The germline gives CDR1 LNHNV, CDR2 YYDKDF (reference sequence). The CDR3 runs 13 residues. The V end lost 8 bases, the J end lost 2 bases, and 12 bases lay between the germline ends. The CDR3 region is CATAPDRNYGYTF. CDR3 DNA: TGTGCCACCGCCCCGGACAGAAACTATGGCTACACCTTC.

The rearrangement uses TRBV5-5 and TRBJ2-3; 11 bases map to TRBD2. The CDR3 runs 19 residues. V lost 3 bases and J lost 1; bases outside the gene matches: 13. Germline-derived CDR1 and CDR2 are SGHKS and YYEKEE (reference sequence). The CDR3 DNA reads TGTGCCAGCAGCTCAGGACTAGCGGGCCGACGTCCTCGCACAGATACGCAGTATTTT. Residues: CASSSGLAGRRPRTDTQYF. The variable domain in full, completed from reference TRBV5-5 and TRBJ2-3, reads DAGVTQSPTHLIKTRGQQVTLRCSPISGHKSVSWYQQVLGQGPQFIFQYYEKEERGRGNFPDRFSARQFPNYSSELNVNALLLGDSALYLCASSSGLAGRRPRTDTQYFGPGTRLTVL.

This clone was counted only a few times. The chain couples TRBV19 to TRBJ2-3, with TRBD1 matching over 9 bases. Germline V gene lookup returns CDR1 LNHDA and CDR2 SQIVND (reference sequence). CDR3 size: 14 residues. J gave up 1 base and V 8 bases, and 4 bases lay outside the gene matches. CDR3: CASSTGGGTDTQYF. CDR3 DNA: TGTGCCAGTTCGACAGGGGGGGGCACAGATACGCAGTATTTT.

The CDR3 spells CASSLTGLIYNEQFF. In DNA, the CDR3 is TGTGCCAGCAGCCTTACGGGACTCATCTACAATGAGCAGTTCTTC. The chain uses TRBV7-2 and TRBJ2-1; D might be TRBD2 (6 bases). The CDR3 is 15 residues long. V gave up 5 bases and J gave up 3 bases, with 14 bases separating them. Germline loops: CDR1 SGHTA, CDR2 FQGNSA.

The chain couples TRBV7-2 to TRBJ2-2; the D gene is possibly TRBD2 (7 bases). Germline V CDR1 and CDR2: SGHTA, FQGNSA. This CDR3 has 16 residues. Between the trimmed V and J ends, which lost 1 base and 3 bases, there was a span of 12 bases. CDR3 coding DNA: TGTGCCAGCAGCTTAGGTGGGGGGGCGTACACCGGGGAGCTGTTTTTT. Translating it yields CASSLGGGAYTGELFF.

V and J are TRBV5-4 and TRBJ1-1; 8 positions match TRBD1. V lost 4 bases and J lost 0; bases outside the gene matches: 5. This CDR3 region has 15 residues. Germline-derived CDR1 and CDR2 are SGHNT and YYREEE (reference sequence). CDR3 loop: CASSQGAGLNTEAFF. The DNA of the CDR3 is TGTGCCAGCAGCCAGGGGGCAGGCCTGAACACTGAAGCTTTCTTT.